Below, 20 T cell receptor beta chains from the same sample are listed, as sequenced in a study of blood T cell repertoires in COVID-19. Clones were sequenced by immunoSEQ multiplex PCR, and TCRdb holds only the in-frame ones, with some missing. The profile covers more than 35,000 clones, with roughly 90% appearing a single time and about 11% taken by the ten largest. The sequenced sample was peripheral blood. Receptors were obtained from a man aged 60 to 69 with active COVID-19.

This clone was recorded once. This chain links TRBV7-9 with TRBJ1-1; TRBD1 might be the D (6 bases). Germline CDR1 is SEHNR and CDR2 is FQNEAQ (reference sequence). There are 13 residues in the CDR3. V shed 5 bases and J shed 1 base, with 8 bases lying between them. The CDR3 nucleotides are TGTGCCAGCAGCGCACAGGGGAACACTGAAGCTTTCTTT. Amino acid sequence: CASSAQGNTEAFF.

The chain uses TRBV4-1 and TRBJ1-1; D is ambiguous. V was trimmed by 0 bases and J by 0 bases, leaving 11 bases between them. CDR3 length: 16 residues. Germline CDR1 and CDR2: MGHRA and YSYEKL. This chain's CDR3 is CASSQEGVLLNTEAFF. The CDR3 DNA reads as TGCGCCAGCAGCCAAGAGGGAGTACTATTGAACACTGAAGCTTTCTTT.

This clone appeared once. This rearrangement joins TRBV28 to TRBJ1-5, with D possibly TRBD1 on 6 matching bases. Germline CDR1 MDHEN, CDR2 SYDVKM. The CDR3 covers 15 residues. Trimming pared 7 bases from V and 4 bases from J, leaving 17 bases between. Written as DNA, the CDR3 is TGTGCCAGCAACCCGACAGGTAATAGGAATCAGCCCCAGCATTTT. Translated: CASNPTGNRNQPQHF.

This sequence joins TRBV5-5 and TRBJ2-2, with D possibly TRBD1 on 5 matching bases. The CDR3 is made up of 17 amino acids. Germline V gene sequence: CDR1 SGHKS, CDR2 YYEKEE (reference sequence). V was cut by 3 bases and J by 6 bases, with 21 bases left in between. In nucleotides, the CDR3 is TGTGCCAGCAGCTCGTCCCCGAACGCAGGGTGGGCCGGGGAGCTGTTTTTT. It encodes CASSSSPNAGWAGELFF.

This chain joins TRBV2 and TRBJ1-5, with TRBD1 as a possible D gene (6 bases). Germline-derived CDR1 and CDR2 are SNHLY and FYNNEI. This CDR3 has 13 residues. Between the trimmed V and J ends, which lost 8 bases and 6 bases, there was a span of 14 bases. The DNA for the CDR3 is TGTGCCAGCGGATTTGAGGGGGTTCAGCCCCAGCATTTT. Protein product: CASGFEGVQPQHF.

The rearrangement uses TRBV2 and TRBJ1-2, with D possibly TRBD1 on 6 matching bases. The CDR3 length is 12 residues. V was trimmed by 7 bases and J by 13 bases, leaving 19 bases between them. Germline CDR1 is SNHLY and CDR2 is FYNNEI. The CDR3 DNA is TGTGCCAGCACCCAAGGACAGAATACGGGCACCTTC. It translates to CASTQGQNTGTF. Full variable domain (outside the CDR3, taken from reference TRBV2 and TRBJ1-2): EPEVTQTPSHQVTQMGQEVILRCVPISNHLYFYWYRQILGQKVEFLVSFYNNEISEKSEIFDDQFSVERPDGSNFTLKIRSTKLEDSAMYFCASTQGQNTGTFGSGTRLTVV.

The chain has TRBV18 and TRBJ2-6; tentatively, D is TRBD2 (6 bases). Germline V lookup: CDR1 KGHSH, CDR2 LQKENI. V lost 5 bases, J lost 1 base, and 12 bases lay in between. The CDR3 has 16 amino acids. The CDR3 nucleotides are TGTGCCAGCTCAAAGAGTAGCGGTTCTGGGGCCAACGTCCTGACTTTC. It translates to CASSKSSGSGANVLTF.

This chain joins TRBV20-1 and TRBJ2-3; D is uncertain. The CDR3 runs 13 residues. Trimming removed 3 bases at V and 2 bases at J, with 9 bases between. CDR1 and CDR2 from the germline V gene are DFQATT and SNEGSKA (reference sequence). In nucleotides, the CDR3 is TGCAGTGCTAGTTCCCAGGTCACAGATACGCAGTATTTT. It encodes CSASSQVTDTQYF.

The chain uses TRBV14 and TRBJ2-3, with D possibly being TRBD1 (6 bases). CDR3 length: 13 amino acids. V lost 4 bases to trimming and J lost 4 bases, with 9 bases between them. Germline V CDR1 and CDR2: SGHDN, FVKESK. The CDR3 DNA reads TGTGCCAGCAGCCTAAACAGGGCAGATACGCAGTATTTT. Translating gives CASSLNRADTQYF.

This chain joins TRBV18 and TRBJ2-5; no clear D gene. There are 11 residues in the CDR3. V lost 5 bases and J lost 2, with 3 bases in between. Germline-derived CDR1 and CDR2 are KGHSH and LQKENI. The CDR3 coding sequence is TGTGCCAGCTCATCACAAGAGACCCAGTACTTC. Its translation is CASSSQETQYF.

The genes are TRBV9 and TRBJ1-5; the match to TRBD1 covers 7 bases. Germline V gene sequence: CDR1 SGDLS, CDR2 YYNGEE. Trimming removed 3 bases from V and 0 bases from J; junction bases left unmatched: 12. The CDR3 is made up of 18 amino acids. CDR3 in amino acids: CASSASRDRGDSNQPQHF. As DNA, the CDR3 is TGTGCCAGCAGCGCGTCCCGGGACAGAGGTGATAGCAATCAGCCCCAGCATTTT.

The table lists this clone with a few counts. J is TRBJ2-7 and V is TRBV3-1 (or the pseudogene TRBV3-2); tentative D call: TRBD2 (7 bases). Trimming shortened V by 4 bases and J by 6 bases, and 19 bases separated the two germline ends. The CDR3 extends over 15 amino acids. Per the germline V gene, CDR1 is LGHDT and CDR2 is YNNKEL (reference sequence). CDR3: CASSREGGSGAEQYF. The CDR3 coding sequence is TGTGCCAGCAGCCGTGAGGGGGGGTCTGGGGCCGAGCAGTACTTC.

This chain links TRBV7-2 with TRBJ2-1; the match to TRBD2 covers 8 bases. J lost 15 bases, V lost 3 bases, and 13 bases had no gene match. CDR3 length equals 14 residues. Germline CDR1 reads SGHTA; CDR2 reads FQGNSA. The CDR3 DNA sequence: TGTGCCAGCAGCTTGCAGGGGTGGGCGGGAGGTCCGTTCTTC. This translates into CASSLQGWAGGPFF.

CDR3 DNA sequence: TGTGCCAGCAGCTTCAATCCAGCGGGAGCTTCCGGGGAGCTGTTTTTT. Protein: CASSFNPAGASGELFF. The chain combines TRBV5-5 with TRBJ2-2, with 8 bases aligning to TRBD2. The CDR3 is made up of 16 amino acids. CDR1 is SGHKS, CDR2 YYEKEE, per germline (reference sequence). V shed 2 bases, J shed 6 bases, and the junction held 9 bases outside the gene matches.

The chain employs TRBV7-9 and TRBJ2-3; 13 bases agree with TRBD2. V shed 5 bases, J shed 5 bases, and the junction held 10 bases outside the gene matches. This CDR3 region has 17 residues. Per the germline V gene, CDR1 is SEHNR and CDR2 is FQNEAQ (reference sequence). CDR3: CASSLTGTSGKRDTQYF. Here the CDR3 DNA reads TGTGCCAGCAGCCTCACCGGGACTAGCGGGAAGAGAGATACGCAGTATTTT.

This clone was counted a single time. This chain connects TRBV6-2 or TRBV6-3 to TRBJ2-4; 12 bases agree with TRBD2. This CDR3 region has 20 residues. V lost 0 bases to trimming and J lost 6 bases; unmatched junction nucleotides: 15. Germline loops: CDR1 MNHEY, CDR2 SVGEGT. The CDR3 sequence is CASSYSLAASGREGGNIQYF. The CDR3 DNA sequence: TGTGCCAGCAGTTACTCCCTCGCGGCTAGCGGGAGGGAGGGGGGAAACATTCAGTACTTC.

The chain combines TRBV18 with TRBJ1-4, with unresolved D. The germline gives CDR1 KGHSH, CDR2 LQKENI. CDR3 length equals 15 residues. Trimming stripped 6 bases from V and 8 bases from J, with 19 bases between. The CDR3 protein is CASSGPQVSEEKLFF. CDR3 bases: TGTGCCAGCTCCGGTCCTCAGGTCTCCGAGGAAAAACTGTTTTTT.

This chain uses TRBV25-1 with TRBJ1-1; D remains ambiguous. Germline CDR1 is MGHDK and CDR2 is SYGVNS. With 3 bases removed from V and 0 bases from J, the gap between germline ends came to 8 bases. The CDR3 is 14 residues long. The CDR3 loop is CASSDQELNTEAFF. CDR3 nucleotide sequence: TGTGCCAGCAGTGATCAGGAACTGAACACTGAAGCTTTCTTT.

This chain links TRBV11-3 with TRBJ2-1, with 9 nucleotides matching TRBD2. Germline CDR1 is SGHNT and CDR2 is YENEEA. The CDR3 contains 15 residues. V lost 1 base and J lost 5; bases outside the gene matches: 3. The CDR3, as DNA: TGTGCCAGCAGCTTAGGACTAGCGGAAGACAATGAGCAGTTCTTC. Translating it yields CASSLGLAEDNEQFF.

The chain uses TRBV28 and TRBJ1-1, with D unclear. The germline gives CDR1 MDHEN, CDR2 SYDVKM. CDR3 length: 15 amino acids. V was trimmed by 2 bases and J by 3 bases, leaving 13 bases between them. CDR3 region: CASSLGQEKDTEAFF. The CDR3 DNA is TGTGCCAGCAGTTTAGGGCAGGAAAAGGACACTGAAGCTTTCTTT.